One TCR beta chain is described in this entry. Its antigen is as yet unknown. These data belong to a study of shared clonotypes between healthy human individuals. Deep-level assay runs were performed. Method: immunoSEQ multiplex PCR; TCRdb's copy keeps in-frame clones and lacks some. The sample contains over a million clones, 70% to 80% of which appear only once. The donors, healthy adults who were HIV-negative, had experienced no recent acute infections or vaccinations. Study-level findings and limits: Non-shared clonotypes displayed generation probabilities falling below those of clonotypes present in all four donors. Inspection by rarefaction showed sorted-subset sequencing to be incomplete despite large depth.

This CDR3 has 14 amino acids. The germline V and J ends were trimmed by 2 bases and 2 bases, with 7 bases remaining between them. Germline V CDR1 and CDR2: LGHNT, FRNRAP. The chain is built from TRBV12-5 and TRBJ1-5, with a possible D match to TRBD1 (6 bases). Sequencing was carried out using memory CD4+ T cells sorted from blood. Subset noted: CD45RA-negative fraction. The receptor comes from a young man in good health. This CDR3 is CASGLPGGNQPQHF. CDR3 nucleotide sequence: TGTGCTAGTGGTTTGCCAGGGGGCAATCAGCCCCAGCATTTT.